The source of this TCR beta chain is a study of T cells after yellow fever vaccination. This clonotype was seen repeatedly, ten times or more. Its specificity is not known. Each CDR3 protein gets one entry after TCRdb re-called the 5' RACE reads with MiXCR. The sample carries about 120,000 distinct CDR3 sequences, 7.2% recorded once. Study outcomes and limitations: The secondary response was weaker but peaked faster, day 5 versus 15. Only a minor proportion of clonotypes was detected across both CD4 and CD8 compartments.

The material sequenced was CD4+ T cells sorted from PBMCs, taken roughly 47 days after the first yellow fever vaccination. The source is a man between 18 and 29 years old who received the YFV17D yellow fever vaccine.

The CDR3 DNA is TGTGCCAGCCGCCGACAACCGGGAGTCACCTACGAGCAGTACGTC. Its protein product is CASRRQPGVTYEQYV. This chain joins TRBV6-2 or TRBV6-3 and TRBJ2-7; D possibly corresponds to TRBD2 (6 bases). CDR3 length: 15 residues. Germline assignment: CDR1 MNHEY and CDR2 SVGEGT. The V end was cut by 8 bases, the J end by 2 bases, with 19 bases between.